This entry lists 17 T cell receptor beta chains sequenced from one sample in a study of blood T cells in healthy people across ages. Combining a sample-barcoded 5' primer with a J-beta primer mix, a second PCR ran for about 7 to 11 cycles. MiXCR, run by TCRdb on the 5' RACE reads, gives a single entry per CDR3 protein. The sample shows roughly 930,000 distinct CDR3 sequences, approximately 49% of them seen only once. Sequencing was carried out using blood. The receptors derive from a man younger than 40 in good health.

Worth noting for this clonotype: Relative to the germline gene, one junction end is altered; a read error may explain this. V and J are TRBV29-1 and TRBJ2-3, with D perhaps matching TRBD2 (7 bases). CDR1 and CDR2 (germline): SQVTM, ANQGSEA. The CDR3 totals 13 residues. This chain's CDR3 is CSAERGDTDTQYF. DNA of the CDR3: TGCAGCGCTGAACGGGGGGACACAGATACCCAGTATTTT.

This chain uses TRBV5-1 with TRBJ2-4, with D perhaps TRBD1 (6 bases). The J call may be incorrect, as the DNA end agrees better with TRBJ2-5. This CDR3 spans 13 amino acids. The germline V gene has CDR1 SGHRS and CDR2 YFSETQ. For the CDR3, the DNA is TGCGCCAGCCAATGGACAGCCCAAGAGACCCAGTACTTC. Its translation is CASQWTAQETQYF.

The V gene is TRBV4-3, the J gene TRBJ2-7, with 8 bases identical to TRBD2. The germline gives CDR1 LGHNA, CDR2 YSLEER. This CDR3 contains 15 residues. The J segment lost 7 bases and the V segment lost 0 bases, leaving 8 bases of the junction unmatched. The CDR3 nucleotides read TGCGCCAGCAGCCAAGATTTGGGACTAGGTGGAGAGCAGTACTTC. The encoded protein is CASSQDLGLGGEQYF.

This clonotype was seen a few times. The chain employs TRBV11-2 and TRBJ2-1, with TRBD2 matching 13 bases. The CDR3 contains 16 residues. The junction had 12 bases not matched to a gene; V was cut back by 6 bases and J by 10 bases. The V gene's germline CDR1 is SGHAT and CDR2 FQNNGV. For the CDR3, the DNA is TGTGCCAGCAGTTCAACTAGCGGGGGGGGCTACAGGGAGCAGTTCTTC. It translates to CASSSTSGGGYREQFF.

This chain joins TRBV11-2 and TRBJ2-1, with 7 nucleotides matching TRBD2. J lost 5 bases, V lost 1 base, and 2 bases had no gene match. Germline V gene sequence: CDR1 SGHAT, CDR2 FQNNGV. This CDR3 comprises 14 residues. The CDR3 sequence: CASSLAGTNNEQFF. CDR3 coding DNA: TGTGCCAGCAGCTTAGCTGGGACTAACAATGAGCAGTTCTTC.

Details on this clonotype: A read error may produce the germline difference seen at one junction end. This chain links TRBV7-2 with TRBJ2-3, with no clear D. This CDR3 has 14 residues. Germline-derived CDR1 and CDR2 are SGHTA and FQGNSA. CDR3 residues: CASTLTTNTDTQYF. DNA of the CDR3: TGTGCCAGCACCTTAACGACGAACACAGATACGCAGTATTTT.

The chain couples TRBV12-3 or TRBV12-4 to TRBJ2-5; 7 bases fit TRBD2. TRBJ2-7 matches the DNA end more closely, so the J call is doubtful. CDR3 length equals 14 residues. CDR3 nucleotides: TGTGCCAGCAGAGAAGCGGGGAAGGGCTACGAGCAGTACTTC. It encodes CASREAGKGYEQYF.

The rearrangement links TRBV5-1 to TRBJ2-1, with 8 nucleotides matching TRBD2. The CDR3 spans 16 residues. V was clipped by 0 bases and J by 7 bases; unmatched bases: 9. Germline assignment: CDR1 SGHRS and CDR2 YFSETQ. CDR3 amino acids: CASSLVGSGGSNEQFF. In DNA, the CDR3 is TGCGCCAGCAGCTTGGTAGGCAGCGGGGGTTCGAATGAGCAGTTCTTC.

The chain couples TRBV30 to TRBJ1-2; D gene uncertain. The germline gives CDR1 GTSNPN, CDR2 SVGIG (reference sequence). The CDR3 is made up of 13 amino acids. Trimming removed 4 bases from V and 4 bases from J, with 13 bases in between. Here the CDR3 reads CAWTMDQSYGYTF. CDR3 nucleotides: TGTGCCTGGACCATGGACCAGAGCTATGGCTACACCTTC.

The genes are TRBV18 and TRBJ2-7, with D unresolved. CDR3 size: 13 residues. From germline, CDR1 is KGHSH and CDR2 LQKENI. Trimming pared 6 bases from V and 2 bases from J, leaving 11 bases between. The CDR3 coding sequence is TGTGCCAGCTCCGTAGCCCAGACCTACGAGCAGTACTTC. Its translation: CASSVAQTYEQYF.

V is TRBV27 and J is TRBJ2-7, with 9 bases matching TRBD2. The DNA end is a closer match to TRBJ2-5, so the J assignment may be wrong. CDR1 MNHEY and CDR2 SMNVEV come from the germline V gene (reference sequence). This CDR3 spans 14 amino acids. The CDR3 sequence is CASRIAGAGETQYF. CDR3 DNA sequence: TGTGCCAGCAGAATAGCGGGGGCGGGTGAGACCCAGTACTTC.

The chain is built from TRBV10-3 and TRBJ2-1; no reliable D call. This CDR3 comprises 15 residues. CDR1 and CDR2 (germline): ENHRY, SYGVKD. Between the trimmed V and J ends, which lost 4 bases and 0 bases, there was a span of 10 bases. The chain's CDR3 is CAISAQRSSYNEQFF. CDR3 sequence (DNA): TGTGCCATCAGTGCACAAAGGAGCTCCTACAATGAGCAGTTCTTC.

The rearrangement uses TRBV20-1 and TRBJ1-5; weak D call: TRBD1 (6 bases). The germline CDR1 and CDR2 sequences are DFQATT and SNEGSKA (reference sequence). This CDR3 is 18 amino acids long. V was pared by 2 bases and J by 7 bases, with 27 bases between. CDR3 bases: TGCAGTGCTAGAAATGACCTCGACACAGGGCGAGGCGGGCAGCCCCAGCATTTT. This gives the protein CSARNDLDTGRGGQPQHF.

This clonotype has more than one count but fewer than ten. The chain carries TRBV29-1 and TRBJ1-4; TRBD1 matches 8 bases. From germline, CDR1 is SQVTM and CDR2 ANQGSEA. This CDR3 spans 15 amino acids. Trimming took 0 bases from V and 7 from J; bases not matched to a gene: 7. The chain's CDR3 is CSVEDLETGVEKLFF. The CDR3 nucleotides are TGCAGCGTTGAAGATCTCGAGACAGGGGTTGAAAAACTGTTTTTT.

Here the CDR3 DNA reads TGCGCCAGCAGCGCTGGGGTGGGACTAGCAGGCGATACGCAGTATTTT. Its translation is CASSAGVGLAGDTQYF. The chain links TRBV5-1 to TRBJ2-3, with 9 bases lining up with TRBD2. With 4 bases clipped from V and 6 bases from J, the junction kept 12 bases outside the gene matches. The CDR3 covers 16 residues. The V gene's germline CDR1 is SGHRS and CDR2 YFSETQ. Complete variable domain (other parts from reference TRBV5-1 and TRBJ2-3): KAGVTQTPRYLIKTRGQQVTLSCSPISGHRSVSWYQQTPGQGLQFLFEYFSETQRNKGNFPGRFSGRQFSNSRSEMNVSTLELGDSALYLCASSAGVGLAGDTQYFGPGTRLTVL.

The chain carries TRBV7-2 and TRBJ1-2, with 8 bases aligning to TRBD1. Germline trimming cut 4 bases from V and 7 bases from J; bases unmatched to any gene: 11. CDR3 length: 15 residues. Germline lookup yields CDR1 SGHTA and CDR2 FQGNSA. DNA for the CDR3: TGTGCCAGCAGCTCCCGTGGCAGGGGGCGAGGTGGCTACACCTTC. It codes for CASSSRGRGRGGYTF. Full variable domain (outside the CDR3, taken from reference TRBV7-2 and TRBJ1-2): GAGVSQSPSNKVTEKGKDVELRCDPISGHTALYWYRQSLGQGLEFLIYFQGNSAPDKSGLPSDRFSAERTGGSVSTLTIQRTQQEDSAVYLCASSSRGRGRGGYTFGSGTRLTVV.

J is TRBJ2-1 and V is TRBV11-3; D is tentatively TRBD1 or TRBD2 (5 bases each). Trimming took 4 bases from V and 10 from J, leaving 14 bases between them. Looked up from germline, CDR1 is SGHNT and CDR2 is YENEEA. CDR3 size: 13 residues. The CDR3 loop reads CASSSLHGAEQFF. The DNA of the CDR3 is TGTGCCAGCAGCTCCCTACACGGGGCGGAGCAGTTCTTC.